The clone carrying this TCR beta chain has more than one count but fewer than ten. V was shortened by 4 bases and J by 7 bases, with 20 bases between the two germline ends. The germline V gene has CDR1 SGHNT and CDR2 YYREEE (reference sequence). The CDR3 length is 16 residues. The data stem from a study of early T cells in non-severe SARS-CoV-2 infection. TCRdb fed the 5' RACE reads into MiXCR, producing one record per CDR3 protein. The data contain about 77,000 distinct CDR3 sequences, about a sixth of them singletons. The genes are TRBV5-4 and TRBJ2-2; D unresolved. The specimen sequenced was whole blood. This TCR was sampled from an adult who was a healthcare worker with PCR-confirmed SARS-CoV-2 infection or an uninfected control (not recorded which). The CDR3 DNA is TGTGCCAGCAGCCCGAACGAGAGACGAGGTGTCGGGGAGCTGTTTTTT. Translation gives CASSPNERRGVGELFF.